This T cell receptor (beta chain) stems from a study of T cells in Graves' hyperthyroidism and ophthalmopathy. This clonotype was recorded at least ten times. V dropped 1 base and J dropped 0 bases, with 10 bases sitting between them. The CDR3 covers 15 residues. Germline V gives CDR1 SGHRS, CDR2 YFSETQ. Amplification targeted TCR beta CDR3 regions from RNA transcripts. With the HTBI primer set, the TCR CDR3 went through a first round of RT-PCR. TCRdb fed the multiplex PCR reads into MiXCR, producing one record per CDR3 protein. The sample carries about 550,000 distinct CDR3 sequences, 20% to 25% recorded once.

The chain has TRBV5-1 and TRBJ1-1, with D hard to call. The sequenced sample was blood. This clonotype originated in a young man with Graves' hyperthyroidism. The CDR3: CASSLFGPLNTEAFF. CDR3 in DNA: TGCGCCAGCAGCTTGTTTGGACCCTTGAACACTGAAGCTTTCTTT.